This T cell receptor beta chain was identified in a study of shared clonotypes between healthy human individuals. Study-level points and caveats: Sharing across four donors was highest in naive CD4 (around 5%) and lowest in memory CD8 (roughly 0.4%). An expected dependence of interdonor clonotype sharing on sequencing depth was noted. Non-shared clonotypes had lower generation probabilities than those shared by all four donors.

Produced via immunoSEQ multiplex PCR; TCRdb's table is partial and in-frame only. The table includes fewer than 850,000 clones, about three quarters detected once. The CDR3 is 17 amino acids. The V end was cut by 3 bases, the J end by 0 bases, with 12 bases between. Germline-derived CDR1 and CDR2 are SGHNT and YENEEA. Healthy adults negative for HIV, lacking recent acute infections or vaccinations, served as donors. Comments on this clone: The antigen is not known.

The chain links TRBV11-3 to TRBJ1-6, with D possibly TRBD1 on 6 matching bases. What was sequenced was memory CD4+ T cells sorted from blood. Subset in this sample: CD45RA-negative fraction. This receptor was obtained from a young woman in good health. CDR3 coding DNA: TGTGCCAGCAGCTTTGGGACACCGAGCTCCTATAATTCACCCCTCCACTTT. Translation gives CASSFGTPSSYNSPLHF.